This record covers a single TCR beta chain. The data were obtained in a study of blood T cell repertoires in COVID-19. For the study at large: Sites across the United States, Italy and Spain contributed samples from acute and convalescent COVID-19. PBMCs, B-cell-depleted T cells, or T cells were the source of the cDNA or gDNA that made up the material.

The V gene end was trimmed by 5 bases and the J gene end by 7 bases; junction bases not matched to a gene: 14. Germline CDR1 is MDHEN and CDR2 is SYDVKM. The CDR3 runs 15 residues. Authors' data handling: Nucleated cell counts were estimated from reference gene primer amplification. Method: immunoSEQ multiplex PCR; TCRdb's copy keeps in-frame clones and lacks some. D and trimming were read from the DNA, whereas the V and J calls and clone size are those reported in that table. The table records 90,000 to 120,000 clones, more than 80% of them present only once. This receptor was obtained from a man between 40 and 49 years old with active or convalescent COVID-19. The V gene is TRBV28, the J gene TRBJ2-7, with TRBD2 identical over 7 bases. The specimen was peripheral blood. The CDR3 region is CASSPRRAGVEEQYF. The DNA for the CDR3 is TGTGCCAGCAGTCCCCGTCGGGCGGGAGTAGAAGAGCAGTACTTC.